These 25 T cell receptor beta chains originate from one sample sequenced in a study of blood T cell repertoires in COVID-19. Data came from immunoSEQ multiplex PCR; TCRdb stores just in-frame clones and leaves some out. The sample consists of tens of thousands of clones, around nine tenths of them appearing once. Specimen: peripheral blood. The receptors stem from a man in his forties or fifties with acute or convalescent COVID-19.

The CDR3 DNA reads as TGTGCCAGCAGCTTACTAGCGGAAGGGGAGCAGTTCTTC. Protein sequence: CASSLLAEGEQFF. The chain links TRBV7-3 to TRBJ2-1; TRBD2 matches at 7 bases. CDR1 SGHTA and CDR2 FQGTGA come from the germline V gene. The length of the CDR3 is 13 residues. Trimming took 2 bases from V and 10 from J; bases not matched to a gene: 5.

The chain has TRBV18 and TRBJ1-1; 10 bases fit TRBD1. CDR3 length: 13 residues. Germline V gene data show CDR1 as KGHSH and CDR2 as LQKENI. The ends lost 3 bases at V and 10 bases at J; junction bases unmatched: 5. CDR3 coding DNA: TGTGCCAGCTCACCCGGGACAGGGGACAGAGCTTTCTTT. The encoded protein is CASSPGTGDRAFF.

The rearrangement uses TRBV3-1 (or the pseudogene TRBV3-2) and TRBJ1-4; maybe TRBD1 (6 bases). The CDR3 loop spans 16 amino acids. Germline V gives CDR1 LGHDT, CDR2 YNNKEL (reference sequence). Between the trimmed V and J ends, which lost 4 bases and 0 bases, there was a span of 12 bases. The chain's CDR3 is CASSPGQPATNEKLFF. CDR3 bases: TGTGCCAGCAGCCCTGGACAGCCTGCAACTAATGAAAAACTGTTTTTT.

V gene TRBV24-1 combines with J gene TRBJ2-5, with 14 bases lining up with TRBD2. The CDR3 totals 14 residues. CDR1 is KGHDR, CDR2 SFDVKD, per germline. V gave up 9 bases and J gave up 4 bases; unmatched junction bases: 3. CDR3 DNA: TGTGCCACCGGGACTAGCGGGAGACTAGAGACCCAGTACTTC. This sequence encodes CATGTSGRLETQYF.

V usage is TRBV24-1 and J usage is TRBJ2-5; 7 bases align to TRBD1. The V gene end was trimmed by 5 bases and the J gene end by 5 bases; junction bases not matched to a gene: 19. The CDR3 consists of 18 residues. Per germline, CDR1 KGHDR and CDR2 SFDVKD. This CDR3 reads CATSASNPQGVFGETQYF. Written as DNA, the CDR3 is TGTGCCACCAGTGCCTCAAACCCCCAGGGGGTTTTTGGGGAGACCCAGTACTTC.

The chain carries TRBV5-1 and TRBJ1-1; 11 positions agree with TRBD1. This CDR3 has 17 residues. Per the germline V gene, CDR1 is SGHRS and CDR2 is YFSETQ. J lost 5 bases, V lost 0 bases, and 9 bases had no gene match. The CDR3 region is CASSLEAGQGAITEAFF. For the CDR3, the DNA is TGCGCCAGCAGCTTGGAGGCCGGACAGGGGGCAATTACTGAAGCTTTCTTT.

The J gene is TRBJ2-3, the V gene TRBV5-4, with TRBD1 identical over 8 bases. J was trimmed by 1 base and V by 4 bases; bases with no gene match: 5. The CDR3 loop spans 15 amino acids. Germline V CDR1 and CDR2: SGHNT, YYREEE (reference sequence). The CDR3, as DNA: TGTGCCAGCAGCGCGGACAGGGAGGGCACAGATACGCAGTATTTT. Its protein is CASSADREGTDTQYF.

This chain uses TRBV2 with TRBJ1-5; 7 nucleotides match TRBD1. Germline CDR1 and CDR2: SNHLY and FYNNEI. J was trimmed by 0 bases and V by 8 bases; bases with no gene match: 10. This CDR3 is built from 16 residues. Here the CDR3 reads CASSSGQAFSNQPQHF. DNA for the CDR3: TGTGCCAGCTCCTCCGGACAGGCCTTTAGCAATCAGCCCCAGCATTTT.

V gene TRBV19 combines with J gene TRBJ1-2; no definite D call. Trimming shortened V by 3 bases and J by 6 bases, and 20 bases separated the two germline ends. Per germline, CDR1 LNHDA and CDR2 SQIVND (reference sequence). This CDR3 region has 16 residues. The DNA for the CDR3 is TGTGCCAGTAGTATCTTGATGGAGGCCGGATGGGATGGCTACACCTTC. It yields the protein CASSILMEAGWDGYTF. Supplemented by reference TRBV19 and TRBJ1-2, the full variable domain reads DGGITQSPKYLFRKEGQNVTLSCEQNLNHDAMYWYRQDPGQGLRLIYYSQIVNDFQKGDIAEGYSVSREKKESFPLTVTSAQKNPTAFYLCASSILMEAGWDGYTFGSGTRLTVV.

This clone was found once. The chain joins TRBV28 to TRBJ1-2; possibly TRBD1 for D (6 bases). V dropped 6 bases and J dropped 4 bases, with 15 bases sitting between them. This CDR3 has 14 amino acids. The germline CDR1 and CDR2 sequences are MDHEN and SYDVKM. For the CDR3, the DNA is TGTGCCAGCAGCCGCAGGGGCAGTAGCTATGGCTACACCTTC. It yields the protein CASSRRGSSYGYTF.

The V and J genes are TRBV7-9 and TRBJ2-4, with TRBD1 identical over 7 bases. The V gene end was trimmed by 1 base and the J gene end by 5 bases; junction bases not matched to a gene: 5. CDR3 length equals 15 residues. Germline V gene lookup returns CDR1 SEHNR and CDR2 FQNEAQ (reference sequence). The CDR3 is CASSLGGGPENIQYF. In nucleotides, the CDR3 is TGTGCCAGCAGCTTAGGAGGGGGCCCCGAAAACATTCAGTACTTC.

J is TRBJ1-5 and V is TRBV6-1, with TRBD1 matching 8 bases. This CDR3 comprises 19 residues. Germline CDR1 reads MNHNS; CDR2 reads SASEGT. The J segment lost 0 bases and the V segment lost 2 bases, leaving 12 bases of the junction unmatched. The CDR3 DNA is TGTGCCAGCAGTGAAAGAGGGACAGGATGGTCCCTTAGCAATCAGCCCCAGCATTTT. Encoded protein: CASSERGTGWSLSNQPQHF.

The chain couples TRBV9 to TRBJ2-1; 9 nucleotides match TRBD1. The CDR3 has 16 amino acids. The trim removed 3 bases at V and 4 bases at J, leaving 8 bases unmatched. Germline lookup yields CDR1 SGDLS and CDR2 YYNGEE. Here the CDR3 reads CASSATGTGTYNEQFF. The CDR3 region has the DNA TGTGCCAGCAGCGCGACCGGGACAGGGACATACAATGAGCAGTTCTTC.

This clone has just one count. The chain recombines TRBV6-2 or TRBV6-3 with TRBJ2-1, with D possibly being TRBD2 (5 bases). Looked up from germline, CDR1 is MNHEY and CDR2 is SVGEGT. The CDR3 loop spans 16 amino acids. Trimming removed 4 bases from V and 7 bases from J, with 20 bases in between. DNA of the CDR3: TGTGCCAGCAGTTCGCTCCCGGACTCCTCTGAGAATGAGCAGTTCTTC. Its protein is CASSSLPDSSENEQFF.

The chain carries TRBV28 and TRBJ2-2; TRBD1 matches 7 bases. The CDR3 sequence is 14 residues long. The junction had 6 bases not matched to a gene; V was cut back by 8 bases and J by 3 bases. CDR1 is MDHEN, CDR2 SYDVKM, per germline. CDR3 residues: CASYGTVYTGELFF. The CDR3 region has the DNA TGTGCCAGCTACGGGACAGTTTACACCGGGGAGCTGTTTTTT.

The count of this clone is one. V is TRBV5-5 and J is TRBJ1-3; possible D gene TRBD1, 6 bases. Trimming removed 1 base from V and 4 bases from J, with 9 bases in between. The germline gives CDR1 SGHKS, CDR2 YYEKEE (reference sequence). The CDR3 contains 14 residues. The CDR3 bases are TGTGCCAGCAGCTTGCAGGGGCACGGAAACACCATATATTTT. Amino acid sequence: CASSLQGHGNTIYF. Variable domain in full (rest from reference TRBV5-5 and TRBJ1-3): DAGVTQSPTHLIKTRGQQVTLRCSPISGHKSVSWYQQVLGQGPQFIFQYYEKEERGRGNFPDRFSARQFPNYSSELNVNALLLGDSALYLCASSLQGHGNTIYFGEGSWLTVV.

As concerns this clone: It is unclear where the CDR3 begins or ends on the DNA, so no DNA is shown, and the CDR3 is as TCRdb lists it. V and J are TRBV6-5 and TRBJ1-1; the DNA was not compared with TRBD1, the D call given in the table. The CDR3 extends over 15 residues, inclusive of both ends. Germline V lookup: CDR1 MNHEY, CDR2 SVGAGI. The CDR3: CASSPFGPGLTEAFF.

This rearrangement joins TRBV7-2 to TRBJ2-1; D not resolved. The ends were cut back, 2 bases at V and 7 bases at J, with 6 bases in the middle. CDR1 SGHTA and CDR2 FQGNSA come from the germline V gene. This CDR3 comprises 12 residues. Here the CDR3 DNA reads TGTGCCAGCAGCTTATTCGGGAATGAGCAGTTCTTC. It is translated as CASSLFGNEQFF.

The V gene is TRBV7-8, the J gene TRBJ1-2, with D possibly being TRBD1 (5 bases). CDR1 SGHVS and CDR2 FQNEAQ come from the germline V gene. CDR3 length: 16 amino acids. The ends were cut back, 1 base at V and 3 bases at J, with 15 bases in the middle. CDR3 protein: CASSLEVRGGDYGYTF. CDR3 DNA sequence: TGTGCCAGCAGCTTAGAGGTCCGGGGGGGAGACTATGGCTACACCTTC.

The chain combines TRBV3-1 (or the pseudogene TRBV3-2) with TRBJ1-4; D ambiguous. The CDR3 extends over 15 amino acids. V was clipped by 5 bases and J by 4 bases, with 14 bases between them. CDR1 LGHDT and CDR2 YNNKEL come from the germline V gene (reference sequence). In nucleotides, the CDR3 is TGTGCCAGCAGCTACTTACGGGTAGATAATGAAAAACTGTTTTTT. Amino acid sequence: CASSYLRVDNEKLFF.

The gene calls are TRBV27 and TRBJ2-1; 9 bases agree with TRBD1. Germline loops: CDR1 MNHEY, CDR2 SMNVEV (reference sequence). The trim removed 4 bases at V and 4 bases at J, leaving 8 bases unmatched. There are 16 residues in the CDR3. The CDR3 region has the DNA TGTGCCAGCAGTTCCTACAGGGGGCTCTGGTACAATGAGCAGTTCTTC. It encodes CASSSYRGLWYNEQFF.

In the case of this clone: One junction end does not reproduce the germline sequence, and a read error may be involved. The chain combines TRBV2 with TRBJ1-1; a possible D gene is TRBD1 (5 bases). The CDR3 is 13 amino acids. Germline V gives CDR1 SNHLY, CDR2 FYNNEI. CDR3 nucleotide sequence: TGTACCAGCAGTAGACAGAGGAACACTGAAGCTTTCTTT. Protein sequence: CTSSRQRNTEAFF.

The chain employs TRBV2 and TRBJ2-3; TRBD2 aligns across 11 bases. J was trimmed by 2 bases and V by 7 bases; bases with no gene match: 5. This CDR3 comprises 15 residues. Germline loops: CDR1 SNHLY, CDR2 FYNNEI. CDR3 sequence: CASTPTSGITDTQYF. DNA for the CDR3: TGTGCCAGCACCCCGACTAGCGGGATCACAGATACGCAGTATTTT.

The chain links TRBV5-8 to TRBJ2-2; no firm D call. CDR3 length: 17 amino acids. Trimming took 0 bases from V and 1 from J, leaving 13 bases between them. CDR1 is SGHTS and CDR2 is YDEGEE in the germline V gene. The CDR3: CASSLVLELRNTGELFF. CDR3 nucleotides: TGTGCCAGCAGCTTGGTTTTGGAGCTACGGAACACCGGGGAGCTGTTTTTT. Variable domain in full (rest from reference TRBV5-8 and TRBJ2-2): EAGVTQSPTHLIKTRGQQATLRCSPISGHTSVYWYQQALGLGLQFLLWYDEGEERNRGNFPPRFSGRQFPNYSSELNVNALELEDSALYLCASSLVLELRNTGELFFGEGSRLTVL.

This clone was observed a single time. The gene calls are TRBV7-2 and TRBJ2-2; 7 positions agree with TRBD2. CDR3 length: 16 amino acids. Losses at the gene ends were 5 bases for V and 5 bases for J; bases not matched to a gene: 11. Germline-derived CDR1 and CDR2 are SGHTA and FQGNSA. The CDR3 DNA reads TGTGCCAGCAGCCCGCGGGGGTTAGGTTCAACCGGGGAGCTGTTTTTT. This sequence encodes CASSPRGLGSTGELFF.